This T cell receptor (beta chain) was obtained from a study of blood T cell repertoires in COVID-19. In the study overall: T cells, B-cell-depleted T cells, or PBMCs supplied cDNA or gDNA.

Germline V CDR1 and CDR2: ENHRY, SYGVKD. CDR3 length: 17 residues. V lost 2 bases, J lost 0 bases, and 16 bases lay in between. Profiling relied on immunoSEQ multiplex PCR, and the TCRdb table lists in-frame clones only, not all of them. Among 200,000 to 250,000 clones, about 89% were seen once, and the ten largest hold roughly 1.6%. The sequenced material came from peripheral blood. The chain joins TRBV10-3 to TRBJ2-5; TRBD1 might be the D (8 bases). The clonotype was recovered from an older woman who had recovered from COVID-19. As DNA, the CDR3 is TGTGCCATCAGTGAGCCCAGGGGGCGGGGGAACCAAGAGACCCAGTACTTC. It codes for CAISEPRGRGNQETQYF.